Listed here are 3 T cell receptor beta chains from one sample, sequenced in a study of T cells after posttransplantation cyclophosphamide (dated by TCRdb to about 2016). The protocol used for the library was the immunoSEQ multiplex PCR assay. TCRdb provides this immuneACCESS table in a form limited to in-frame rearrangements. Some clones are lacking; in checked studies, under half of them reflect an unresolved V gene, and why the rest are absent is not known. The sample contains 20,000 to 25,000 clones, over 75% of them found a single time. The ten largest clones capture about 1.8% of the sample. The control cohort consisted of around twelve patients who had myeloablative marrow transplants with methotrexate plus a calcineurin inhibitor and who were sampled 1 year after transplant. The sample in question was PBMCs, obtained about 350 days after allogeneic stem cell transplant with calcineurin inhibitor and methotrexate. The receptor set was obtained from a female patient between 25 and 45 years old who received an allogeneic stem cell transplant from an unrelated donor, was CMV-positive, and had acute and chronic GVHD. Once a transplant has taken place, some T cells may be donor derived.

V and J are TRBV6-1 and TRBJ1-5; D is perhaps TRBD1 (5 bases). V dropped 7 bases and J dropped 4 bases, with 11 bases sitting between them. Germline assignment: CDR1 MNHNS and CDR2 SASEGT. The CDR3 is made up of 13 amino acids. CDR3 sequence reads: CASTGVGNQPQHF. CDR3 bases: TGTGCCAGCACGGGGGTGGGTAATCAGCCCCAGCATTTT.

The J gene is TRBJ2-3, the V gene TRBV5-5; 7 positions match TRBD1. Germline V gene lookup returns CDR1 SGHKS and CDR2 YYEKEE (reference sequence). This CDR3 comprises 14 residues. With 0 bases clipped from V and 4 bases from J, the junction kept 2 bases outside the gene matches. CDR3 bases: TGTGCCAGCAGCTTGGGGCAGGGGGCAGATACGCAGTATTTT. Amino acid sequence: CASSLGQGADTQYF.

The J gene is TRBJ1-5, the V gene TRBV11-2; D is ambiguous. Germline CDR1 and CDR2: SGHAT and FQNNGV. The CDR3 consists of 13 residues. The germline V and J ends were trimmed by 4 bases and 4 bases, with 8 bases remaining between them. As DNA, the CDR3 is TGTGCCAGCAGCTATTCCCCAAATCAGCCCCAGCATTTT. Amino acids: CASSYSPNQPQHF.